Included here is one TCR beta chain sequence, with context. The sample is drawn from a study of early T cells in non-severe SARS-CoV-2 infection. The junction had 3 bases not matched to a gene; V was cut back by 4 bases and J by 5 bases. This CDR3 has 12 amino acids. CDR1 SQVTM and CDR2 ANQGSEA come from the germline V gene. One entry per CDR3 protein results from TCRdb running MiXCR on the 5' RACE reads. The sample carries under 65,000 distinct CDR3 sequences, about 12% recorded once. The chain recombines TRBV29-1 with TRBJ1-1, with 8 bases lining up with TRBD1. The receptor was isolated from an adult who was a healthcare worker with PCR-confirmed SARS-CoV-2 infection or an uninfected control (not recorded which). Material: whole blood. CDR3 region: CSVGQGFTEAFF. The CDR3 DNA reads TGCAGCGTTGGACAGGGGTTTACTGAAGCTTTCTTT. The variable domain in full, completed from reference TRBV29-1 and TRBJ1-1, reads SAVISQKPSRDICQRGTSLTIQCQVDSQVTMMFWYRQQPGQSLTLIATANQGSEATYESGFVIDKFPISRPNLTFSTLTVSNMSPEDSSIYLCSVGQGFTEAFFGQGTRLTVV.